This T cell receptor (beta chain) derives from a study of T cells after yellow fever vaccination. In making TCR cDNA, 5'RACE template switching added a universal primer site and UMIs to it. One entry per CDR3 protein, called by TCRdb with MiXCR from the 5' RACE reads. The repertoire holds 450,000 to 650,000 distinct CDR3 sequences, 21% seen once, with around 16% in the top ten. CDR1 and CDR2 from the germline V gene are DFQATT and SNEGSKA (reference sequence). The length of the CDR3 is 18 residues. J gave up 2 bases and V 0 bases, and 11 bases lay outside the gene matches. V and J are TRBV20-1 and TRBJ2-3, with 10 bases lining up with TRBD2. This material consisted of PBMCs, taken approximately 20 days after the first yellow fever vaccination. The clonotype originates from a man between 18 and 35 years old who received the YFV17D yellow fever vaccine. The chain's CDR3 is CSARDLRASGGNTDTQYF. As DNA, the CDR3 is TGCAGTGCTAGAGATCTTCGGGCTAGCGGGGGAAACACAGATACGCAGTATTTT.